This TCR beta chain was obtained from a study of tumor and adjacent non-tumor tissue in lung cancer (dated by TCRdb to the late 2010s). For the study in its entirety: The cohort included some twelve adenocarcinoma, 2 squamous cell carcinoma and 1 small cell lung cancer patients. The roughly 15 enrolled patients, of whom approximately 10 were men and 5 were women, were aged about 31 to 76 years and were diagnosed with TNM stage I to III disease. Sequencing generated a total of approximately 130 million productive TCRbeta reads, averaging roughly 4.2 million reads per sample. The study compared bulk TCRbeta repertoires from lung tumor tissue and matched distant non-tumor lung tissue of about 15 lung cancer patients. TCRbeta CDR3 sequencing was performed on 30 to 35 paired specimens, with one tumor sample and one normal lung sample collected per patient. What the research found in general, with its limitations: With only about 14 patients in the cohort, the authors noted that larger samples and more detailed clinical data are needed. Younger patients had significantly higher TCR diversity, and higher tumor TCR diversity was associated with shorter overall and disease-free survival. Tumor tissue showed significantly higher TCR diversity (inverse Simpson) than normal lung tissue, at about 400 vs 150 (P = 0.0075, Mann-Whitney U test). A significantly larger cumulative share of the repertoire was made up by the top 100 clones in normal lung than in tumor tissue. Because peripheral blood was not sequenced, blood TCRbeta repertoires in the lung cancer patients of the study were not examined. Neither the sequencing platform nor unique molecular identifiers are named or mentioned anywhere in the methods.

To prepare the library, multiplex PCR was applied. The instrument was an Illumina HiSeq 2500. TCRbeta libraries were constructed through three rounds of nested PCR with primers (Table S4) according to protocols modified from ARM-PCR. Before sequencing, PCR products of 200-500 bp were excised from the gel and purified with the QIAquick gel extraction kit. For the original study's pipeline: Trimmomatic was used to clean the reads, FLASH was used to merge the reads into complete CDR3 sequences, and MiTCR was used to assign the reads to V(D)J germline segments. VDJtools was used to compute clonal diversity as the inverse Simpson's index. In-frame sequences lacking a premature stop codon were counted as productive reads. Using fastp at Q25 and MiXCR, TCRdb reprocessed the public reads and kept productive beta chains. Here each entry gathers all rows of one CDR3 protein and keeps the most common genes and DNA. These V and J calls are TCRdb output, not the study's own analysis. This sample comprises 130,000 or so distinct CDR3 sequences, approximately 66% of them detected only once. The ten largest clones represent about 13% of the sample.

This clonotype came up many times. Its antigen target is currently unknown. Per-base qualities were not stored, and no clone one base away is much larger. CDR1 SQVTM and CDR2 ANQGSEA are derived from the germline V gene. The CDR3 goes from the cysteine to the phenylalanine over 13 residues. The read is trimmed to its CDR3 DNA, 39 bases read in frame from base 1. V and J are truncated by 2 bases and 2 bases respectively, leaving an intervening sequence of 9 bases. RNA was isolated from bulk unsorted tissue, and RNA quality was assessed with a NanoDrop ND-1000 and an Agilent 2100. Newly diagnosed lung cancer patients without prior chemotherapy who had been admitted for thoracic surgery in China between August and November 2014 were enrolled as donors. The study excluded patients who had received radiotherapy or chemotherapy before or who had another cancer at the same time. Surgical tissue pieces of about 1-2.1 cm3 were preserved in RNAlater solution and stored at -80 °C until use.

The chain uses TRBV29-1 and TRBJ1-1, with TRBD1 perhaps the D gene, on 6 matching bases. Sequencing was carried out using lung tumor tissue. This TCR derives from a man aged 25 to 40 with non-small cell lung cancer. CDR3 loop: CSVELQGNTEAFF. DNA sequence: TGCAGCGTTGAATTACAGGGTAACACTGAAGCTTTCTTT.